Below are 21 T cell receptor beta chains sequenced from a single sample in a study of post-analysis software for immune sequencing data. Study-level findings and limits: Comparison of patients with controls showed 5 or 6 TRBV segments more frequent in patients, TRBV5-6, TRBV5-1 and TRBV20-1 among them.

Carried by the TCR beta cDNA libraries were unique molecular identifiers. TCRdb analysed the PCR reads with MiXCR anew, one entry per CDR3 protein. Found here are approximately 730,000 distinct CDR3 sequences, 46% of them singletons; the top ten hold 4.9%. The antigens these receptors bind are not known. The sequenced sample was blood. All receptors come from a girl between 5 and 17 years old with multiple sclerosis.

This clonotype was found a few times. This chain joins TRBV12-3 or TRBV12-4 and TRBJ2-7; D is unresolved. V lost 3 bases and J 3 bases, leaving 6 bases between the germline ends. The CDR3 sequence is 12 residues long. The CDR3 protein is CASSFYLYEQYF. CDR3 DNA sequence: TGTGCCAGCAGTTTTTATCTCTACGAGCAGTACTTC.

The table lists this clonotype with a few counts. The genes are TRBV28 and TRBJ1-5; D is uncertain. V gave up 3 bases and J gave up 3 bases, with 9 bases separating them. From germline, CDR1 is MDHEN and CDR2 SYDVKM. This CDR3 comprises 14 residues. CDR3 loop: CASSLAASNQPQHF. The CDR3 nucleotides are TGTGCCAGCAGTTTGGCGGCTTCCAATCAGCCCCAGCATTTT. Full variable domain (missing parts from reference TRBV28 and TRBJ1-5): DVKVTQSSRYLVKRTGEKVFLECVQDMDHENMFWYRQDPGLGLRLIYFSYDVKMKEKGDIPEGYSVSREKKERFSLILESASTNQTSMYLCASSLAASNQPQHFGDGTRLSIL.

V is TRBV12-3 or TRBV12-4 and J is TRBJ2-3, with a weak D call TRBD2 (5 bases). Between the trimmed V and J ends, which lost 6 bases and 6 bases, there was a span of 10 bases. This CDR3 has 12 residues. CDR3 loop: CASSSQRDTQYF. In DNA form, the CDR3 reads TGTGCCAGCAGCTCCCAGCGGGATACGCAGTATTTT.

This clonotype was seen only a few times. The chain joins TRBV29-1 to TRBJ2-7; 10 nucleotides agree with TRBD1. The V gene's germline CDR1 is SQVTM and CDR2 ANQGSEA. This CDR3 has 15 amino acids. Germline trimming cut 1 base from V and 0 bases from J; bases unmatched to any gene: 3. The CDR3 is CSVEGGQGGSYEQYF. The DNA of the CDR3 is TGCAGCGTTGAAGGTGGACAGGGGGGCTCCTACGAGCAGTACTTC.

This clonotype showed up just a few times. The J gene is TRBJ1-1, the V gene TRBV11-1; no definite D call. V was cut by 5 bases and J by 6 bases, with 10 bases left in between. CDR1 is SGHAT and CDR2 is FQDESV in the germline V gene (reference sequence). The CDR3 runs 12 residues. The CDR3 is CASSRWAAEAFF. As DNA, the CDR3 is TGTGCCAGCAGCCGGTGGGCGGCTGAAGCTTTCTTT. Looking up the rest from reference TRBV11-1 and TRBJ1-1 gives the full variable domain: EAEVAQSPRYKITEKSQAVAFWCDPISGHATLYWYRQILGQGPELLVQFQDESVVDDSQLPKDRFSAERLKGVDSTLKIQPAELGDSAMYLCASSRWAAEAFFGQGTRLTVV.

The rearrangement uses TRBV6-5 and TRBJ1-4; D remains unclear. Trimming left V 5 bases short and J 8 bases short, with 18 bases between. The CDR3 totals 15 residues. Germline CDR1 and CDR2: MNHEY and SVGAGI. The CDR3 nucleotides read TGTGCCAGCAGTCCCCAGACTGGTGCGGCGGAAAAACTGTTTTTT. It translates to CASSPQTGAAEKLFF.

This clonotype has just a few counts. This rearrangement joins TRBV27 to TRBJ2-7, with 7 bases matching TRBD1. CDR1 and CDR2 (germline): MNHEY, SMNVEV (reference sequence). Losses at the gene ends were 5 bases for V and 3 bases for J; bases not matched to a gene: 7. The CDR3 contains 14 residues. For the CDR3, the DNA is TGTGCCAGCAGTGTAGGGACAGAGTACTACGAGCAGTACTTC. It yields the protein CASSVGTEYYEQYF.

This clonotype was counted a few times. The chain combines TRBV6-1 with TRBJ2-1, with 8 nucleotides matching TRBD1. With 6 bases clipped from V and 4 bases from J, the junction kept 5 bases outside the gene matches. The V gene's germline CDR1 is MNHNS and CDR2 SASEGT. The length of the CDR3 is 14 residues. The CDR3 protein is CASRRTGTYNEQFF. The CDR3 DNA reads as TGTGCCAGCAGGAGGACAGGGACTTACAATGAGCAGTTCTTC.

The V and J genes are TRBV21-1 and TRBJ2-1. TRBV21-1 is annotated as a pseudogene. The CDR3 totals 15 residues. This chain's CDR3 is CASTTAFCWDNEQFF. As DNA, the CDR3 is TGTGCCAGCACTACAGCTTTCTGCTGGGACAATGAGCAGTTCTTC.

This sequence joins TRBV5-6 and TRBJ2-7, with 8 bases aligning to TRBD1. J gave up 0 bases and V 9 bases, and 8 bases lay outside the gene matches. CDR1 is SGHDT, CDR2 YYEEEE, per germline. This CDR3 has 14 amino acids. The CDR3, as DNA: TGTGCCACAATACGACAGGGGAACTCCTACGAGCAGTACTTC. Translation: CATIRQGNSYEQYF. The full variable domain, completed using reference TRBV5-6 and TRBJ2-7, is DAGVTQSPTHLIKTRGQQVTLRCSPKSGHDTVSWYQQALGQGPQFIFQYYEEEERQRGNFPDRFSGHQFPNYSSELNVNALLLGDSALYLCATIRQGNSYEQYFGPGTRLTVT.

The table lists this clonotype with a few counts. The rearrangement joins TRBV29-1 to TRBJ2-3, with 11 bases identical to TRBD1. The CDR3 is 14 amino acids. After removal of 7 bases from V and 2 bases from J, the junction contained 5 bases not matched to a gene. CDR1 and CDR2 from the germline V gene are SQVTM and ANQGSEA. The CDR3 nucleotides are TGCAGCGCCGCGGACAGGGGGCCCACAGATACGCAGTATTTT. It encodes CSAADRGPTDTQYF.

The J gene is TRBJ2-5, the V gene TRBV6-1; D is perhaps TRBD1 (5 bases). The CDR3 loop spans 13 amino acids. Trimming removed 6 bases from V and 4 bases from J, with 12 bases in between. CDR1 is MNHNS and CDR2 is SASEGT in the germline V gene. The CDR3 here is CASSAVGRETQYF. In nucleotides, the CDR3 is TGTGCCAGCAGCGCCGTGGGGCGAGAGACCCAGTACTTC.

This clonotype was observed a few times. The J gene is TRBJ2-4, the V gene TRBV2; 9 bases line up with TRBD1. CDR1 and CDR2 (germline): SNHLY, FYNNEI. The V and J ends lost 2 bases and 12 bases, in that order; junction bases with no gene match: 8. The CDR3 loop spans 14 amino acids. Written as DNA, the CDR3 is TGTGCCAGCAGTGAAACAGGGGGCGCCTGGTCTCAGTACTTC. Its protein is CASSETGGAWSQYF. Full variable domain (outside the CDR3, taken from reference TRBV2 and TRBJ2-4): EPEVTQTPSHQVTQMGQEVILRCVPISNHLYFYWYRQILGQKVEFLVSFYNNEISEKSEIFDDQFSVERPDGSNFTLKIRSTKLEDSAMYFCASSETGGAWSQYFGAGTRLSVL.

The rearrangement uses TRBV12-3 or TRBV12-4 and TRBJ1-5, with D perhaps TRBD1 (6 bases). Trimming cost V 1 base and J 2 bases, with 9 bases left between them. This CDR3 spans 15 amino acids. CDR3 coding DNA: TGTGCCAGCAGTTTAGGGGGGCAAGGCAATCAGCCCCAGCATTTT. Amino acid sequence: CASSLGGQGNQPQHF.

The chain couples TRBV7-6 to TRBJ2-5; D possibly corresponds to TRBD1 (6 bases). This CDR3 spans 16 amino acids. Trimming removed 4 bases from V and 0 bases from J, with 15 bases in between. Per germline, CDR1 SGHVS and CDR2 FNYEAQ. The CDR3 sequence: CASSSRRGRNQETQYF. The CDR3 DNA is TGTGCCAGCAGCTCCCGCAGGGGACGGAACCAAGAGACCCAGTACTTC.

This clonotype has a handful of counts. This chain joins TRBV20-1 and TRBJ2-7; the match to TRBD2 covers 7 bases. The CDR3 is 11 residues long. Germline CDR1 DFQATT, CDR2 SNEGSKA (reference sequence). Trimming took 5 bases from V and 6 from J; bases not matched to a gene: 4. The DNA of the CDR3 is TGCAGTGCTCAAACTAGCGCCGAGCAGTACTTC. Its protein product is CSAQTSAEQYF.

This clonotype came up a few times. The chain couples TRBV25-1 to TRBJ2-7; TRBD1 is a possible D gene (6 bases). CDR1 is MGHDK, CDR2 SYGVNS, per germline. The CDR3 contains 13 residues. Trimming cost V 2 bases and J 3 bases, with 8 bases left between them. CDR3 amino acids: CASSEIGGYEQYF. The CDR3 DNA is TGTGCCAGCAGTGAAATAGGGGGCTACGAGCAGTACTTC.

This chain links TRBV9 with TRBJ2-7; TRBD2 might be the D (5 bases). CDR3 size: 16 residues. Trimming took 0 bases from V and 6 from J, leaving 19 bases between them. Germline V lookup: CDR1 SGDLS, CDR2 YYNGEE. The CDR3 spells CASSVGGETLYSEQYF. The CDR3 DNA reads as TGTGCCAGCAGCGTAGGGGGAGAGACCTTGTACTCCGAGCAGTACTTC. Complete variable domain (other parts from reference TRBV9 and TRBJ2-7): DSGVTQTPKHLITATGQRVTLRCSPRSGDLSVYWYQQSLDQGLQFLIQYYNGEERAKGNILERFSAQQFPDLHSELNLSSLELGDSALYFCASSVGGETLYSEQYFGPGTRLTVT.

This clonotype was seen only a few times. Here the CDR3 reads CTTGGPEQFF. Written as DNA, the CDR3 is TGCACCACGGGAGGGCCAGAGCAGTTCTTC. The rearrangement links TRBV29-1 to TRBJ2-1; 8 nucleotides align to TRBD2. The germline gives CDR1 SQVTM, CDR2 ANQGSEA. This CDR3 has 10 amino acids.

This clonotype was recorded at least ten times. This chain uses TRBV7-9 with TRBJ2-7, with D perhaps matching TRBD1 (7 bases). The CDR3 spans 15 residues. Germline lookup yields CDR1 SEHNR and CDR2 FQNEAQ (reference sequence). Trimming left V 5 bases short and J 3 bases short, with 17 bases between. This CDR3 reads CASSPRTGGGYEQYF. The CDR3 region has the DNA TGTGCCAGCAGCCCCAGGACAGGAGGGGGCTACGAGCAGTACTTC.

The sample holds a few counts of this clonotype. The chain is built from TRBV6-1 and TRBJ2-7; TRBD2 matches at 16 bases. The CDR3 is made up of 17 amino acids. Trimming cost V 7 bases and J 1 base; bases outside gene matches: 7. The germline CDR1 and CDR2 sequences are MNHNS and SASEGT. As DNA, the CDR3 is TGTGCCAGCACCTCGGGACTAGCGGGAGGGAGGTCCTACGAGCAGTACTTC. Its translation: CASTSGLAGGRSYEQYF.